This is a list of T cell receptor beta chains from one sample in a study of beta chain features in type 1 diabetes. TCRdb's table, derived via immunoSEQ multiplex PCR, lists solely in-frame clones and lacks some. Of around 160,000 clones in the sample, under 60% were seen once. Sequencing was carried out using Tregs from blood. The receptors were gathered from a man between 18 and 35 years old in good health. Both conserved end residues are part of each CDR3. Fields, in order: J gene, D gene, clone size, V gene, CDR3 protein, CDR3 DNA. The D gene is left open where the match is weak. Clone size is stated in some rows and not others, as once, few, many or a class when expanded.

J gene: TRBJ2-2
D gene: TRBD2
clone size: few
V gene: TRBV4-3
CDR3 protein: CASSPRLAGGLANTGELFF
CDR3 DNA: TGCGCCAGCAGCCCACGACTAGCGGGGGGTCTCGCGAACACCGGGGAGCTGTTTTTT

J gene: TRBJ1-1
D gene: NA
clone size: NA
V gene: TRBV28
CDR3 protein: CASSMRGEAFF
CDR3 DNA: TGTGCCAGCTCCATGCGGGGTGAAGCTTTCTTT

J gene: TRBJ2-7
D gene: TRBD1
clone size: NA
V gene: TRBV10-3
CDR3 protein: CAIQGEGGLSPYEQYF
CDR3 DNA: TGTGCCATTCAGGGAGAAGGGGGCCTTTCTCCCTACGAGCAGTACTTC

J gene: TRBJ2-1
D gene: NA
clone size: NA
V gene: TRBV19
CDR3 protein: CASSILEDNEQFF
CDR3 DNA: TGTGCCAGTAGTATACTAGAAGACAATGAGCAGTTCTTC

J gene: TRBJ1-2
D gene: NA
clone size: NA
V gene: TRBV10-3
CDR3 protein: CAIEGPSRGYTF
CDR3 DNA: TGTGCCATCGAGGGTCCCTCAAGGGGCTACACCTTC

J gene: TRBJ1-2
D gene: NA
clone size: few
V gene: TRBV7-8
CDR3 protein: CASSLVGRGIDGYTF
CDR3 DNA: TGTGCCAGCAGCTTAGTGGGCAGAGGGATAGATGGCTACACCTTC

J gene: TRBJ1-2
D gene: TRBD1
clone size: few
V gene: TRBV7-3
CDR3 protein: CASSLGTGDYGYTF
CDR3 DNA: TGTGCCAGCAGCTTAGGGACAGGGGACTATGGCTACACCTTC

J gene: TRBJ2-1
D gene: TRBD2
clone size: NA
V gene: TRBV10-3
CDR3 protein: CAISEGGLAVNEQFF
CDR3 DNA: TGTGCCATCAGTGAAGGGGGACTAGCAGTAAATGAGCAGTTCTTC

J gene: TRBJ2-5
D gene: NA
clone size: NA
V gene: TRBV7-2
CDR3 protein: CASSLDAGVETQYF
CDR3 DNA: TGTGCCAGCAGCTTAGACGCAGGGGTGGAGACCCAGTACTTC

J gene: TRBJ1-1
D gene: NA
clone size: NA
V gene: TRBV4-1
CDR3 protein: CASSQGNRGGLAFF
CDR3 DNA: TGCGCCAGCAGCCAAGGGAATAGGGGGGGTCTAGCTTTCTTT

J gene: TRBJ1-1
D gene: NA
clone size: few
V gene: TRBV18
CDR3 protein: CASSRRDTEAFF
CDR3 DNA: TGTGCCAGCTCACGGAGGGACACTGAAGCTTTCTTT

J gene: TRBJ2-3
D gene: NA
clone size: NA
V gene: TRBV5-4
CDR3 protein: CASSSRGTPLTQYF
CDR3 DNA: TGTGCCAGCAGCTCCAGAGGGACTCCGCTTACGCAGTATTTT

J gene: TRBJ1-2
D gene: NA
clone size: NA
V gene: TRBV6-1
CDR3 protein: CASRHLGRNNYGYTF
CDR3 DNA: TGTGCCAGCAGGCATTTGGGGAGAAATAACTATGGCTACACCTTC

J gene: TRBJ2-3
D gene: TRBD2
clone size: NA
V gene: TRBV19
CDR3 protein: CASSDGLAGLTDTQYF
CDR3 DNA: TGTGCCAGTAGCGACGGACTAGCGGGACTCACAGATACGCAGTATTTT

J gene: TRBJ1-5
D gene: NA
clone size: few
V gene: TRBV5-1
CDR3 protein: CASSLGVAELPHGYQPQHF
CDR3 DNA: TGCGCCAGCAGCTTGGGGGTGGCCGAACTTCCCCACGGGTATCAGCCCCAGCATTTT

J gene: TRBJ2-3
D gene: NA
clone size: few
V gene: TRBV25-1
CDR3 protein: CASSEIGGTDTQYF
CDR3 DNA: TGTGCCAGCAGTGAAATAGGGGGCACAGATACGCAGTATTTT

J gene: TRBJ1-1
D gene: NA
clone size: NA
V gene: TRBV18
CDR3 protein: CASLRQAENTEAFF
CDR3 DNA: TGTGCCAGCCTAAGACAGGCAGAGAACACTGAAGCTTTCTTT

J gene: TRBJ2-1
D gene: TRBD1
clone size: NA
V gene: TRBV13
CDR3 protein: CASSYTGTGNNEQFF
CDR3 DNA: TGTGCCAGCAGCTATACCGGGACAGGGAACAATGAGCAGTTCTTC

J gene: TRBJ2-3
D gene: NA
clone size: NA
V gene: TRBV18
CDR3 protein: CASSPPSGADTQYF
CDR3 DNA: TGTGCCAGCTCACCACCGTCAGGGGCAGATACGCAGTATTTT

J gene: TRBJ1-2
D gene: NA
clone size: NA
V gene: TRBV5-6
CDR3 protein: CASSLYAGAVGGYTF
CDR3 DNA: TGTGCCAGCAGCTTGTATGCGGGAGCTGTTGGCGGCTACACCTTC

J gene: TRBJ2-5
D gene: NA
clone size: few
V gene: TRBV18
CDR3 protein: CASSPGTASGEQYF
CDR3 DNA: TGTGCCAGCTCACCGGGGACGGCCTCGGGAGAGCAGTACTTC

J gene: TRBJ2-3
D gene: TRBD1
clone size: NA
V gene: TRBV7-9
CDR3 protein: CASSKGTGSTDTQYF
CDR3 DNA: TGTGCCAGCAGCAAAGGGACAGGGAGCACAGATACGCAGTATTTT

J gene: TRBJ2-2
D gene: TRBD1
clone size: NA
V gene: TRBV27
CDR3 protein: CASRHPDRAGELFF
CDR3 DNA: TGTGCCAGCAGACACCCTGACAGGGCCGGGGAGCTGTTTTTT

J gene: TRBJ2-6
D gene: TRBD1
clone size: NA
V gene: TRBV10-3
CDR3 protein: CAISVGQGAGGANVLTF
CDR3 DNA: TGTGCCATCAGTGTAGGACAGGGGGCGGGTGGGGCCAACGTCCTGACTTTC

J gene: TRBJ2-7
D gene: NA
clone size: once
V gene: TRBV18
CDR3 protein: CASSPVTGTTNEQYF
CDR3 DNA: TGTGCCAGCTCACCGGTAACAGGCACAACGAACGAGCAGTACTTC

J gene: TRBJ2-1
D gene: NA
clone size: few
V gene: TRBV12-5
CDR3 protein: CASGGVHYNEQFF
CDR3 DNA: TGTGCTAGTGGGGGAGTTCACTACAATGAGCAGTTCTTC

J gene: TRBJ2-5
D gene: NA
clone size: once
V gene: TRBV27
CDR3 protein: CASSLSYNRADSQETQYF
CDR3 DNA: TGTGCCAGCAGTTTATCCTATAACCGCGCGGACAGTCAAGAGACCCAGTACTTC

J gene: TRBJ2-3
D gene: NA
clone size: few
V gene: TRBV19
CDR3 protein: CASSIVAGFTDTQYF
CDR3 DNA: TGTGCCAGTAGTATCGTGGCGGGGTTCACAGATACGCAGTATTTT

J gene: TRBJ2-7
D gene: TRBD1
clone size: few
V gene: TRBV7-2
CDR3 protein: CASSLGQSGGYEQYF
CDR3 DNA: TGTGCCAGCAGCTTAGGGCAGTCAGGGGGCTACGAGCAGTACTTC

J gene: TRBJ1-1
D gene: NA
clone size: NA
V gene: TRBV11-2
CDR3 protein: CASSVSDTEAFF
CDR3 DNA: TGTGCCAGCAGCGTTTCCGACACTGAAGCTTTCTTT

J gene: TRBJ2-5
D gene: TRBD2
clone size: NA
V gene: TRBV5-1
CDR3 protein: CASSFGLAGGQETQYF
CDR3 DNA: TGCGCCAGCAGCTTCGGGCTAGCGGGAGGCCAAGAGACCCAGTACTTC

J gene: TRBJ2-3
D gene: TRBD2
clone size: many
V gene: TRBV10-3
CDR3 protein: CAISAGLAGGLDTQYF
CDR3 DNA: TGTGCCATCAGTGCCGGACTAGCGGGGGGTTTAGATACGCAGTATTTT

J gene: TRBJ1-1
D gene: TRBD1
clone size: NA
V gene: TRBV19
CDR3 protein: CASRTGTGGLNTEAFF
CDR3 DNA: TGTGCCAGTAGAACCGGGACAGGGGGCCTGAACACTGAAGCTTTCTTT

J gene: TRBJ1-2
D gene: TRBD1
clone size: NA
V gene: TRBV10-3
CDR3 protein: CAISRQGAYGYTF
CDR3 DNA: TGTGCCATCAGTAGGCAGGGGGCTTATGGCTACACCTTC

J gene: TRBJ2-5
D gene: TRBD2
clone size: NA
V gene: TRBV5-1
CDR3 protein: CASSFRLAALQETQYF
CDR3 DNA: TGCGCCAGCAGCTTCCGACTAGCGGCCCTCCAAGAGACCCAGTACTTC

J gene: TRBJ2-7
D gene: TRBD2
clone size: NA
V gene: TRBV7-2
CDR3 protein: CASSPRTSGRAPYEQYF
CDR3 DNA: TGTGCCAGCAGCCCTAGGACTAGCGGGAGGGCGCCCTACGAGCAGTACTTC

J gene: TRBJ2-5
D gene: NA
clone size: NA
V gene: TRBV28
CDR3 protein: CASGPQWETQYF
CDR3 DNA: TGTGCCAGCGGGCCCCAGTGGGAGACCCAGTACTTC

J gene: TRBJ1-1
D gene: NA
clone size: NA
V gene: TRBV6-5
CDR3 protein: CASSKQGMNTEAFF
CDR3 DNA: TGTGCCAGCAGTAAACAGGGTATGAACACTGAAGCTTTCTTT

J gene: TRBJ2-7
D gene: NA
clone size: NA
V gene: TRBV6-1
CDR3 protein: CASSEVGGGREYEQYF
CDR3 DNA: TGTGCCAGCAGTGAAGTAGGCGGGGGCCGGGAGTACGAGCAGTACTTC

J gene: TRBJ1-6
D gene: TRBD1
clone size: once
V gene: TRBV7-3
CDR3 protein: CASSLLGTGHSPLHF
CDR3 DNA: TGTGCCAGCAGCTTACTTGGGACAGGCCATTCACCCCTCCACTTT

J gene: TRBJ2-4
D gene: NA
clone size: few
V gene: TRBV2
CDR3 protein: CASAGTRIQYF
CDR3 DNA: TGTGCCAGCGCCGGGACAAGGATTCAGTACTTC

J gene: TRBJ2-1
D gene: NA
clone size: NA
V gene: TRBV14
CDR3 protein: CASSPDRERTNEQFF
CDR3 DNA: TGTGCCAGCAGCCCCGACCGAGAGCGGACCAATGAGCAGTTCTTC

J gene: TRBJ1-2
D gene: NA
clone size: few
V gene: TRBV7-9
CDR3 protein: CASSLRVVYGYTF
CDR3 DNA: TGTGCCAGCAGCTTACGGGTAGTCTATGGCTACACCTTC

J gene: TRBJ2-5
D gene: TRBD1
clone size: NA
V gene: TRBV10-3
CDR3 protein: CAIRKQGEETQYF
CDR3 DNA: TGTGCCATCAGGAAACAGGGGGAAGAGACCCAGTACTTC

J gene: TRBJ1-4
D gene: NA
clone size: NA
V gene: TRBV30
CDR3 protein: CAFSPQGWREKLFF
CDR3 DNA: TGTGCCTTTTCCCCTCAGGGTTGGAGAGAAAAACTGTTTTTT

J gene: TRBJ2-2
D gene: NA
clone size: once
V gene: TRBV7-2
CDR3 protein: CASSQASGLELFF
CDR3 DNA: TGTGCCAGCAGCCAAGCATCAGGGTTGGAGCTGTTTTTT

J gene: TRBJ1-5
D gene: NA
clone size: NA
V gene: TRBV2
CDR3 protein: CASSLRGNQPQHF
CDR3 DNA: TGTGCCAGCAGTTTAAGAGGGAATCAGCCCCAGCATTTT

J gene: TRBJ2-4
D gene: NA
clone size: few
V gene: TRBV7-8
CDR3 protein: CASSSTSGGNIQYF
CDR3 DNA: TGTGCCAGCAGCTCGACTAGTGGGGGAAACATTCAGTACTTC

J gene: TRBJ1-5
D gene: NA
clone size: NA
V gene: TRBV30
CDR3 protein: CAWRQGNQPQHF
CDR3 DNA: TGTGCCTGGAGGCAGGGCAATCAGCCCCAGCATTTT

J gene: TRBJ1-5
D gene: TRBD1
clone size: few
V gene: TRBV28
CDR3 protein: CASSFWDRVEDQPQHF
CDR3 DNA: TGTGCCAGCAGTTTTTGGGACAGGGTCGAGGATCAGCCCCAGCATTTT

J gene: TRBJ2-3
D gene: TRBD2
clone size: NA
V gene: TRBV5-1
CDR3 protein: CASSLGLAGYTDTQYF
CDR3 DNA: TGCGCCAGCAGCTTGGGGCTAGCGGGTTACACAGATACGCAGTATTTT

J gene: TRBJ2-7
D gene: TRBD2
clone size: NA
V gene: TRBV4-2
CDR3 protein: CASSQDGGLAGEQYF
CDR3 DNA: TGTGCCAGCAGCCAAGATGGGGGACTAGCGGGCGAGCAGTACTTC

J gene: TRBJ1-2
D gene: NA
clone size: few
V gene: TRBV9
CDR3 protein: CASSVGTDYGYTF
CDR3 DNA: TGTGCCAGCAGCGTAGGGACAGACTATGGCTACACCTTC

J gene: TRBJ1-4
D gene: TRBD1
clone size: NA
V gene: TRBV29-1
CDR3 protein: CSVESSWTGNEKLFF
CDR3 DNA: TGCAGCGTTGAATCCTCCTGGACAGGGAATGAAAAACTGTTTTTT

J gene: TRBJ1-1
D gene: NA
clone size: NA
V gene: TRBV30
CDR3 protein: CAWNPGQLNTEAFF
CDR3 DNA: TGTGCCTGGAATCCCGGACAGTTGAACACTGAAGCTTTCTTT